Following are 19 T cell receptor beta chains from one sample sequenced in a study of cytotoxic CD8 clonotypes in ibrutinib-treated CLL. The protocol was immunoSEQ multiplex PCR, while the TCRdb copy is restricted to in-frame clones and leaves out a portion. The table has 90,000 to 100,000 clones, 70% to 80% seen once. Sequencing was performed on PBMCs, taken after 12 months of ibrutinib treatment. Receptors were obtained from a human donor with chronic lymphocytic leukemia.

The chain links TRBV7-2 to TRBJ1-4; tentative D call: TRBD1 (6 bases). Germline CDR1 SGHTA, CDR2 FQGNSA. The V and J ends lost 1 base and 4 bases respectively, with 10 bases between them. The CDR3 totals 15 residues. Here the CDR3 reads CASSLVSGVNEKLFF. CDR3 DNA: TGTGCCAGCAGCTTAGTGTCAGGGGTTAATGAAAAACTGTTTTTT.

This clone was seen a handful of times. The chain combines TRBV7-2 with TRBJ1-6; D gene uncertain. The CDR3 runs to 13 residues. With 1 base removed from V and 9 bases from J, the gap between germline ends came to 7 bases. In germline, CDR1 is SGHTA, CDR2 FQGNSA. CDR3 nucleotide sequence: TGTGCCAGCAGCTTAGAGCTTGGTTCACCCCTCCACTTT. Translating gives CASSLELGSPLHF.

J is TRBJ1-1 and V is TRBV14; D unresolved. The CDR3 length is 13 residues. Trimming cost V 6 bases and J 10 bases, with 18 bases left between them. CDR1 and CDR2 (germline): SGHDN, FVKESK. CDR3 bases: TGTGCCAGCAGACCAGGAGATTCAGTACGAGCTTTCTTT. Amino acid sequence: CASRPGDSVRAFF.

DNA for the CDR3: TGTGCCAGCAGCGGAACCGACTACGAGCAGTACTTC. Protein: CASSGTDYEQYF. The chain links TRBV9 to TRBJ2-7; D call uncertain. V was shortened by 3 bases and J by 3 bases, with 7 bases between the two germline ends. CDR1 is SGDLS and CDR2 is YYNGEE in the germline V gene. The CDR3 extends over 12 amino acids.

The chain links TRBV5-6 to TRBJ1-4; a possible D gene is TRBD1 (5 bases). CDR1 SGHDT and CDR2 YYEEEE come from the germline V gene. V dropped 3 bases and J dropped 0 bases, with 12 bases sitting between them. CDR3 length equals 16 residues. The CDR3 spells CASSSTAFATNEKLFF. DNA of the CDR3: TGTGCCAGCAGCTCGACAGCTTTTGCAACTAATGAAAAACTGTTTTTT.

This clone was recorded only once. The chain is built from TRBV7-8 and TRBJ2-5; D might be TRBD2 (6 bases). CDR1 is SGHVS, CDR2 FQNEAQ, per germline. The length of the CDR3 is 16 residues. V gave up 1 base and J gave up 5 bases, with 17 bases separating them. In DNA, the CDR3 is TGTGCCAGCAGCTTAGGGTCCCGGGGGACGAGGGAGACCCAGTACTTC. It encodes CASSLGSRGTRETQYF.

CDR3: CASSLGRYGYTF. The CDR3 nucleotides are TGTGCCAGCAGCTTAGGCCGCTATGGCTACACCTTC. This rearrangement joins TRBV11-3 to TRBJ1-2; D not resolved. Per the germline V gene, CDR1 is SGHNT and CDR2 is YENEEA. Trimming left V 1 base short and J 4 bases short, with 4 bases between. The CDR3 has 12 amino acids.

The chain couples TRBV7-2 to TRBJ2-1; no clear D gene. The ends were cut back, 5 bases at V and 10 bases at J, with 9 bases in the middle. This CDR3 spans 11 amino acids. CDR1 and CDR2 from the germline V gene are SGHTA and FQGNSA. The CDR3 region is CASSTHWEQFF. DNA of the CDR3: TGTGCCAGCAGCACCCACTGGGAGCAGTTCTTC.

The V gene is TRBV20-1, the J gene TRBJ2-7; 7 bases are shared with TRBD2. Looked up from germline, CDR1 is DFQATT and CDR2 is SNEGSKA (reference sequence). The V and J ends lost 5 bases and 11 bases, in that order; junction bases with no gene match: 6. CDR3 size: 10 residues. The CDR3 reads CSALGGTKYF. The DNA of the CDR3 is TGCAGTGCTCTCGGGGGGACGAAGTACTTC.

The chain employs TRBV6-1 and TRBJ1-3, with 9 bases matching TRBD1. The CDR3 loop spans 15 amino acids. Germline CDR1 MNHNS, CDR2 SASEGT. V trimming: 6 bases; J trimming: 4 bases; junction bases outside the gene matches: 7. In DNA, the CDR3 is TGTGCCAGCAGGGGGGGACAGGGAAGAGGAAACACCATATATTTT. This sequence encodes CASRGGQGRGNTIYF.

This chain connects TRBV15 to TRBJ2-7; TRBD1 is a possible D gene (5 bases). Germline V gene lookup returns CDR1 LNHNV and CDR2 YYDKDF (reference sequence). With 3 bases removed from V and 1 base from J, the gap between germline ends came to 16 bases. This CDR3 is built from 16 residues. The CDR3 is CATSRPDRTTSYEQYF. In nucleotides, the CDR3 is TGTGCCACCAGCAGGCCAGACAGAACTACATCCTACGAGCAGTACTTC.

CDR3 nucleotide sequence: TGTGCCAGCAGCTTCGGATCTGGGGGGCGCAATGAGCAGTTCTTC. It is translated as CASSFGSGGRNEQFF. The chain carries TRBV7-2 and TRBJ2-1; D could derive from TRBD1 or TRBD2 (6 bases each). This CDR3 has 15 residues. Deletions cut 3 bases from V and 6 bases from J, with 15 bases between. Germline values: CDR1 SGHTA, CDR2 FQGNSA.

The chain couples TRBV19 to TRBJ1-4; 9 bases line up with TRBD1. The CDR3 spans 15 residues. J gave up 5 bases and V 5 bases, and 6 bases lay outside the gene matches. Germline CDR1 is LNHDA and CDR2 is SQIVND (reference sequence). DNA of the CDR3: TGTGCCAGTAGTTTACAGGGGGCGCCCAATGAAAAACTGTTTTTT. This sequence encodes CASSLQGAPNEKLFF.

The chain links TRBV7-6 to TRBJ2-7, with TRBD1 matching 7 bases. The ends lost 1 base at V and 6 bases at J; junction bases unmatched: 3. Germline values: CDR1 SGHVS, CDR2 FNYEAQ. There are 13 residues in the CDR3. The CDR3 spells CASSLEGAREQYF. In DNA form, the CDR3 reads TGTGCCAGCAGCTTAGAGGGGGCTCGCGAGCAGTACTTC.

The V gene is TRBV7-6, the J gene TRBJ2-5; D call uncertain. This CDR3 is 15 amino acids long. Trimming stripped 0 bases from V and 5 bases from J, with 13 bases between. Germline CDR1 reads SGHVS; CDR2 reads FNYEAQ. The CDR3 sequence: CASSLAFGFLETQYF. The CDR3 DNA reads TGTGCCAGCAGCTTAGCGTTCGGGTTCCTGGAGACCCAGTACTTC.

The chain has TRBV2 and TRBJ2-1; D may correspond to TRBD1 or TRBD2 (6 bases each). Germline loops: CDR1 SNHLY, CDR2 FYNNEI. The CDR3 is 16 amino acids. V was clipped by 6 bases and J by 1 base, with 16 bases between them. CDR3 sequence: CASSQATGTSYNEQFF. In DNA form, the CDR3 reads TGTGCCAGCAGCCAGGCCACAGGGACTTCCTACAATGAGCAGTTCTTC. Full variable domain (outside the CDR3, taken from reference TRBV2 and TRBJ2-1): EPEVTQTPSHQVTQMGQEVILRCVPISNHLYFYWYRQILGQKVEFLVSFYNNEISEKSEIFDDQFSVERPDGSNFTLKIRSTKLEDSAMYFCASSQATGTSYNEQFFGPGTRLTVL.

This clone turned up a few times. This sequence joins TRBV6-4 and TRBJ1-2; no clear D. The CDR3 loop spans 8 amino acids. Germline CDR1 and CDR2: MRHNA and SNTAGT. V was clipped by 10 bases and J by 8 bases, with 5 bases between them. CDR3: CATIGYTF. CDR3 DNA: TGTGCCACAATCGGCTACACCTTC.

V gene TRBV18 combines with J gene TRBJ1-1; the D gene is possibly TRBD1 (6 bases). From germline, CDR1 is KGHSH and CDR2 LQKENI. The CDR3 has 16 amino acids. V was pared by 0 bases and J by 5 bases, with 16 bases between. CDR3 coding DNA: TGTGCCAGCTCACCACCCGCGGGGGCGCGAGGAACTGAAGCTTTCTTT. Translation gives CASSPPAGARGTEAFF.

V usage is TRBV18 and J usage is TRBJ2-3, with 14 bases fitting TRBD2. This CDR3 region has 19 residues. V lost 3 bases and J lost 5; bases outside the gene matches: 13. The germline gives CDR1 KGHSH, CDR2 LQKENI. CDR3 DNA: TGTGCCAGCTCACCGATAGGACTAGCGGGGGGCACTCCTCGAGATACGCAGTATTTT. Protein: CASSPIGLAGGTPRDTQYF. Full variable domain (missing parts from reference TRBV18 and TRBJ2-3): NAGVMQNPRHLVRRRGQEARLRCSPMKGHSHVYWYRQLPEEGLKFMVYLQKENIIDESGMPKERFSAEFPKEGPSILRIQQVVRGDSAAYFCASSPIGLAGGTPRDTQYFGPGTRLTVL.